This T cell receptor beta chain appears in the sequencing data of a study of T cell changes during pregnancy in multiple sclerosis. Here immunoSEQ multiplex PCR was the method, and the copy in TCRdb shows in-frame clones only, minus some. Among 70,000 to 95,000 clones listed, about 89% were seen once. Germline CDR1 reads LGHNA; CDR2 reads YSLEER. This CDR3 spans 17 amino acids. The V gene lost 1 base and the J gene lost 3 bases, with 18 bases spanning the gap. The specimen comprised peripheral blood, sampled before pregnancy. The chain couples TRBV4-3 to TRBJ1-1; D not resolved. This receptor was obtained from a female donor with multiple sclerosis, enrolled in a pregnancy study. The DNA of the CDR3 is TGCGCCAGCAGCCAAGTTCGCGGGCTGTCACTGGACACTGAAGCTTTCTTT. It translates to CASSQVRGLSLDTEAFF.